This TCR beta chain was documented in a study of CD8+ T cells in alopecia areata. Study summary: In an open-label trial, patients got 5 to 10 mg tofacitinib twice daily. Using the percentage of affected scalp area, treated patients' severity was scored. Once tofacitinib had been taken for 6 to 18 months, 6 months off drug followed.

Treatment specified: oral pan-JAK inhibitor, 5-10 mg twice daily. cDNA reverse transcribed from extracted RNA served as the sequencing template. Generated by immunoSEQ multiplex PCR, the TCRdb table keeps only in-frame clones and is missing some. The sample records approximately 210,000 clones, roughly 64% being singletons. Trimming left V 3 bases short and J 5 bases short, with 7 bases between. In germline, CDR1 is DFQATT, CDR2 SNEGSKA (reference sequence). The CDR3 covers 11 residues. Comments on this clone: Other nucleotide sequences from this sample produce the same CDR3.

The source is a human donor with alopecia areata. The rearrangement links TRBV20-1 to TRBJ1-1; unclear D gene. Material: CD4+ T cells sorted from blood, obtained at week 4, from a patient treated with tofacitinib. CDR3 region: CSASRGTEAFF. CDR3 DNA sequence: TGCAGTGCTAGTCGGGGAACTGAAGCTTTCTTT.